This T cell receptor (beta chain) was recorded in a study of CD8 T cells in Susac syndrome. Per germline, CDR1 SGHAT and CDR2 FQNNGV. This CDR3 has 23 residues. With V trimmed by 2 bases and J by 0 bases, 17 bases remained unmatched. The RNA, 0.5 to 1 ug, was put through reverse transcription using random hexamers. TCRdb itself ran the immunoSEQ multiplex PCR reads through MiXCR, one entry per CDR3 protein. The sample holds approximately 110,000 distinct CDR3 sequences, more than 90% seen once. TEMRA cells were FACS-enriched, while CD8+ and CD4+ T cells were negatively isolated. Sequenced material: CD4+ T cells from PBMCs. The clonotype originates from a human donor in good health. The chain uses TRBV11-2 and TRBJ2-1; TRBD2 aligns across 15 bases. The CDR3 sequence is CASSLLGVLPGLAGGSSYNEQFF. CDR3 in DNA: TGTGCCAGCAGCTTACTGGGGGTGCTACCGGGACTAGCGGGAGGATCCTCCTACAATGAGCAGTTCTTC.